The rows below give T cell receptor beta chains drawn from one sample of a study of T cells after yellow fever vaccination. One entry per CDR3 protein, called by TCRdb with MiXCR from the 5' RACE reads. The table lists about 220,000 distinct CDR3 sequences, less than 3.5% of them singletons. Sequenced material: CD4+ T cells sorted from PBMCs, taken 10 days after the yellow fever booster vaccination. The receptors stem from a man between 18 and 29 years old who received the YFV17D yellow fever vaccine. Each CDR3 is given with its conserved first and last residue. Each record gives: J gene, V gene, CDR3 protein.

TRBJ2-2 | TRBV7-2 | CASSFSGGAGELFF
TRBJ1-5 | TRBV4-2 | CASSQDMTGSKPQHF
TRBJ1-1 | TRBV5-1 | CASRTDREGTEAFF
TRBJ2-1 | TRBV5-4 | CASSQKKDRGVRNEQFF
TRBJ2-7 | TRBV29-1 | CSVGSSYEQYF
TRBJ2-3 | TRBV30 | CAWSLGLAGGLDTQYF
TRBJ1-2 | TRBV11-2 | CASSSRGTWYGYTF
TRBJ1-2 | TRBV3-1 | CASSRRRTDGNYGYTF
TRBJ2-1 | TRBV10-3 | CAISGGGLYNEQFF
TRBJ1-6 | TRBV4-1 | CASSQEGASYNSPLHF
TRBJ1-2 | TRBV12-3/TRBV12-4 | CASRDSGANYGYTF
TRBJ2-5 | TRBV4-2 | CASSQADRGLDQETQYF
TRBJ1-5 | TRBV19 | CASRDRGNQPQHF
TRBJ2-7 | TRBV7-3 | CASSSLDGTPQYF
TRBJ2-1 | TRBV6-2/TRBV6-3 | CASSTQGAMDEQFF
TRBJ2-3 | TRBV6-6 | CASRGGGAARATDTQYF
TRBJ2-1 | TRBV6-2/TRBV6-3 | CASSYWVPSYNEQFF
TRBJ1-5 | TRBV20-1 | CSAIVGGQGTNQPQHF
TRBJ2-2 | TRBV5-1 | CASRLLGGGNTGELFF
TRBJ1-3 | TRBV10-3 | CAIRSDRDRGNTIYF
TRBJ2-5 | TRBV20-1 | CSAPGQPEETQYF
TRBJ1-6 | TRBV12-3/TRBV12-4 | CASTFGAGVNSPLHF
TRBJ1-1 | TRBV7-2 | CASIPWVGKGMAFF
TRBJ2-1 | TRBV10-3 | CAIKGQGDNEQFF
TRBJ1-5 | TRBV18 | CASSLSGISQPQHF
TRBJ1-2 | TRBV5-1 | CASIPRPANYGYTF
TRBJ2-1 | TRBV5-1 | CASSLKRGTYNEQFF
TRBJ1-2 | TRBV9 | CASSVEVPGYGYTF
TRBJ2-2 | TRBV19 | CAVRIGTWRTGELFF
TRBJ2-5 | TRBV5-1 | CASSLSSSGVQETQYF
TRBJ1-2 | TRBV30 | CAWSYQTGGYTF
TRBJ2-5 | TRBV12-3/TRBV12-4 | CASSLTRLRSQYF
TRBJ1-5 | TRBV7-2 | CASSQRGGWQPQHF
TRBJ2-1 | TRBV29-1 | CSGLLAGGYNEQFF
TRBJ1-3 | TRBV11-1 | CASSFGVLGNTIYF
TRBJ2-1 | TRBV10-3 | CAISEFGNEQFF
TRBJ1-2 | TRBV19 | CASSTPIQGNYGYTF
TRBJ1-4 | TRBV18 | CASSPRDRGGMSPEKMFF
TRBJ2-5 | TRBV3-1 | CASSQGPDPRQTQYF
TRBJ1-5 | TRBV12-3/TRBV12-4 | CASSLFAGNQPQHF
TRBJ1-2 | TRBV7-2 | CASSSGSHYGYTF
TRBJ2-5 | TRBV20-1 | CSASEGAETQYF
TRBJ1-1 | TRBV15 | CATSRDRQMNTEAFF
TRBJ2-2 | TRBV9 | CASRTANTGELFF
TRBJ2-3 | TRBV5-1 | CASSWGLAGGPPWADTQYF
TRBJ1-5 | TRBV7-8 | CASSSRTVVSNQPQHF